The clone carrying this T cell receptor beta chain was observed at least ten times. Its target is not known. In TCRdb, the reads were re-called with MiXCR into one record per CDR3 protein. The sample gives 85,000 to 130,000 distinct CDR3 sequences, more than 20% of which show up once; approximately 40% is in the top ten. This record comes from a study of T cell repertoires in cytomegalovirus infection. Study details: Matching HLA type and CMV infection were both indicated by public TCR beta signatures. Study-level results: Carriage of CMV together with the relevant HLA was identifiable through cumulative public TCR beta family frequency. HLA-C-restricted, CMV-specific TCR beta clonotypes were dominant ex vivo.

This CDR3 comprises 17 residues. The ends were cut back, 0 bases at V and 4 bases at J, with 18 bases in the middle. Germline CDR1 reads MNHNS; CDR2 reads SASEGT. This sequence was found in a human donor in good health (CMV status not recorded). Some clones in this sample may be carry-over from other donors' samples. The V call is TRBV6-1, the J call TRBJ1-2; D perhaps matches TRBD1 (6 bases). Sequenced material: CD8+ T cells from PBMCs. The CDR3 bases are TGTGCCAGCAGTGAAGCTACGAATAGGGACACATCCTATGGCTACACCTTC. Amino acid sequence: CASSEATNRDTSYGYTF.